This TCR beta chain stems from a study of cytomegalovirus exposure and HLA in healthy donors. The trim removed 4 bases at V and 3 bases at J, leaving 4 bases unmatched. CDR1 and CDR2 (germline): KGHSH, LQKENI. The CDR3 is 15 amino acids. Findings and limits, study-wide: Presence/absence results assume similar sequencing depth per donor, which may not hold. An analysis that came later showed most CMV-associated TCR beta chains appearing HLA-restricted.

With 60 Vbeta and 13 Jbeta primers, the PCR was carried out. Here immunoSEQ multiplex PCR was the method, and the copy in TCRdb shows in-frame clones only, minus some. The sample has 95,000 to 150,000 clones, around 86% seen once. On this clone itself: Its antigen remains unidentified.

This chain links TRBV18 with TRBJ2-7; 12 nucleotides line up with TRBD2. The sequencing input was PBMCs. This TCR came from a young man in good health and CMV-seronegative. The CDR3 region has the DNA TGTGCCAGCTCACGACAACTAGCGGGGGGCTACGAGCAGTACTTC. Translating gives CASSRQLAGGYEQYF.